Described below is a single TCR beta chain sequence and its context. What it binds is unknown. The table came from immunoSEQ multiplex PCR; TCRdb's copy has only in-frame clones and leaves some out. Of fewer than 110,000 clones in the sample, around 92% were seen once. The CDR3 is 15 amino acids. Unmatched junction bases numbered 3, after V lost 5 bases and J lost 2 bases. Germline lookup yields CDR1 LGHDT and CDR2 YNNKEL (reference sequence). The entry originates in a study of T cell responses to AZD1222 COVID-19 vaccine. Regarding the study as a whole: Unmutated regions of variants are reportedly targeted by nearly half of spike-specific TCRs. Donors were mostly white British, more females; clonal diversity possibly underestimated.

The analysis combined second doses at about 4 or about 12 weeks. This sequence was found in an adult who received the AZD1222 COVID-19 vaccine. V and J are TRBV3-1 (or the pseudogene TRBV3-2) and TRBJ2-1; 10 positions agree with TRBD1. Source: peripheral blood, taken 28 days after the second AZD1222 dose. The CDR3 reads CASSTGTGAYNEQFF. CDR3 DNA sequence: TGTGCCAGCAGCACCGGGACAGGGGCCTACAATGAGCAGTTCTTC.